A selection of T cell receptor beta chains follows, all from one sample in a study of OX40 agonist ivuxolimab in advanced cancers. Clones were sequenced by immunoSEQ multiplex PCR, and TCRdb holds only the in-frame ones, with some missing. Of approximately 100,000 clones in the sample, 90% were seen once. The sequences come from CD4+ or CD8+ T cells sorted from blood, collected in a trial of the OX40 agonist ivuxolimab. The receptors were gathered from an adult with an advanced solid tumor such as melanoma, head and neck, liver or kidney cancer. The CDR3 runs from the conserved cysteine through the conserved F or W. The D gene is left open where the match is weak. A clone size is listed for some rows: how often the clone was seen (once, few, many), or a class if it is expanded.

CASSIRVRAYATQYF,TGTGCCAGTAGTATACGGGTTCGAGCCTACGCGACCCAGTACTTC,-,once,TRBJ2-5,TRBV19
CASSEVQARGLEQYF,TGTGCCAGCAGTGAAGTACAGGCCAGGGGACTCGAGCAGTACTTC,-,once,TRBJ2-7,TRBV6-1
CASSPGTGVNTEAFF,TGTGCCAGCTCACCGGGGACAGGGGTGAACACTGAAGCTTTCTTT,TRBD1,-,TRBJ1-1,TRBV18
CASSLTLTNTEAFF,TGTGCCAGCAGCTTAACTCTTACCAACACTGAAGCTTTCTTT,-,-,TRBJ1-1,TRBV7-9
CASAGGPSYEQYF,TGTGCCAGCGCCGGGGGGCCCTCCTACGAGCAGTACTTC,-,-,TRBJ2-7,TRBV28
CASSLTGTGGAKNIQYF,TGTGCCAGCAGCCTGACCGGGACAGGGGGAGCCAAAAACATTCAGTACTTC,TRBD1,-,TRBJ2-4,TRBV7-8
CASGLSGQVTYEQYF,TGTGCCAGCGGGCTAAGCGGGCAGGTCACCTACGAGCAGTACTTC,-,-,TRBJ2-7,TRBV6-6
CASSPSSTGSYEQYF,TGTGCCAGCTCACCTTCTTCGACAGGCTCCTACGAGCAGTACTTC,-,-,TRBJ2-7,TRBV18
CASSPHLNTEAFF,TGTGCCAGCAGCCCCCACTTGAACACTGAAGCTTTCTTT,-,-,TRBJ1-1,TRBV7-3
CAASRGDYGYTF,TGTGCCGCCTCCAGGGGGGACTATGGCTACACCTTC,TRBD1,-,TRBJ1-2,TRBV28
CASSVQVPGELFF,TGTGCCAGTAGTGTACAGGTCCCCGGGGAGCTGTTTTTT,-,once,TRBJ2-2,TRBV19
CASSYQRPYSNQPQHF,TGTGCCAGCAGTTATCAAAGACCCTATAGCAATCAGCCCCAGCATTTT,-,-,TRBJ1-5,TRBV6-6
CATSRRTGPHEQYF,TGTGCCACCAGCAGAAGGACAGGGCCTCACGAGCAGTACTTC,TRBD1,-,TRBJ2-7,TRBV15
CASSTRQGAGNTIYF,TGTGCCAGCAGCACAAGACAGGGAGCTGGAAACACCATATATTTT,TRBD1,-,TRBJ1-3,TRBV2
CASSIRLPSSYNEQFF,TGTGCCAGCAGCATTAGGCTCCCGAGCTCCTACAATGAGCAGTTCTTC,-,-,TRBJ2-1,TRBV7-2
CASSVSQGWTEAFF,TGCGCCAGCAGCGTGTCTCAGGGATGGACTGAAGCTTTCTTT,-,-,TRBJ1-1,TRBV5-1
CASSIAGGPYEQYF,TGTGCCAGTAGTATAGCAGGTGGCCCTTACGAGCAGTACTTC,-,-,TRBJ2-7,TRBV19
CASSLLQGNEQFF,TGTGCCAGCTCACTGTTACAGGGTAATGAGCAGTTCTTC,-,-,TRBJ2-1,TRBV18
CASSLKWGGRADTQYF,TGTGCCAGCAGCTTAAAGTGGGGCGGGAGGGCAGATACGCAGTATTTT,TRBD2,-,TRBJ2-3,TRBV7-6
CASSTIGGRADTQYF,TGTGCCAGCAGCACAATCGGAGGGAGGGCGGATACGCAGTATTTT,TRBD2,-,TRBJ2-3,TRBV7-3